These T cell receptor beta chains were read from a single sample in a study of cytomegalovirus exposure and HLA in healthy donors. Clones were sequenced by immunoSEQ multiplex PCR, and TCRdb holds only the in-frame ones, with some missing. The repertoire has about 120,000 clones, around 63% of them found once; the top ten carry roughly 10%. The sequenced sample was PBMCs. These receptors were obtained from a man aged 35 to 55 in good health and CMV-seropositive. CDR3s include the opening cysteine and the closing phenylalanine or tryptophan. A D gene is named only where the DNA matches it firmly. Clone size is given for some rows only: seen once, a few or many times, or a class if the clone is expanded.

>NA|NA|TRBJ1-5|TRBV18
CASSGEGYGYGQPQHF
TGTGCCAGCTCCGGGGAGGGCTATGGCTATGGGCAGCCCCAGCATTTT
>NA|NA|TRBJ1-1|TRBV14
CASSPRRGAQAFF
TGTGCCAGCAGCCCCCGACGGGGGGCGCAAGCTTTCTTT
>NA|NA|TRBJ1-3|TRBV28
CASSTGQYRNTIYF
TGTGCCAGCAGTACTGGACAGTACCGAAACACCATATATTTT
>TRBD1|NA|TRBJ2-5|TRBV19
CASTPGQGWETQYF
TGTGCCAGTACTCCGGGACAGGGATGGGAGACCCAGTACTTC
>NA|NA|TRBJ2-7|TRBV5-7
CASASYEQYF
TGTGCCAGCGCGAGTTACGAGCAGTACTTC
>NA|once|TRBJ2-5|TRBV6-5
CASSFSGTQETQYF
TGTGCCAGCAGCTTTTCCGGGACACAAGAGACCCAGTACTTC
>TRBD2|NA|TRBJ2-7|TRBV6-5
CASSYASGAESYEQYF
TGTGCCAGCAGTTACGCTAGCGGAGCCGAGAGCTACGAGCAGTACTTC
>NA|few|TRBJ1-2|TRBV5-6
CASSLGVSDSLGGYTF
TGTGCCAGCAGCTTGGGGGTCTCAGATAGCCTGGGTGGCTACACCTTC
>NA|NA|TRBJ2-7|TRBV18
CASSPPEQGIYEQYF
TGTGCCAGCTCACCACCAGAGCAGGGGATCTACGAGCAGTACTTC
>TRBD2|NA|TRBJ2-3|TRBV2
CASSEARAGEDTQYF
TGTGCCAGCAGTGAAGCAAGGGCGGGGGAAGATACGCAGTATTTT
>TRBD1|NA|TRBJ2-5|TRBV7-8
CASRSDRKETQYF
TGTGCCAGCAGATCGGACAGGAAAGAGACCCAGTACTTC
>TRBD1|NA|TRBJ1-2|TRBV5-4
CASRWTGGQYGYTF
TGTGCCAGCAGGTGGACAGGGGGCCAATATGGCTACACCTTC
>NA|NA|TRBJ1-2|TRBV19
CASSSHSRELNYGYTF
TGTGCCAGTAGTAGCCACTCCAGGGAATTGAACTATGGCTACACCTTC
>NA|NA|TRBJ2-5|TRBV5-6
CASSLTRGATQYF
TGTGCCAGCAGCTTAACCCGGGGGGCGACCCAGTACTTC
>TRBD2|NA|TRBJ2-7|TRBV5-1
CASSLMAGGPRDEQYF
TGCGCCAGCAGCTTGATGGCGGGAGGGCCGCGAGACGAGCAGTACTTC
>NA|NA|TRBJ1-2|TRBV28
CASSFWTDNYGYTF
TGTGCCAGCAGTTTCTGGACTGACAACTATGGCTACACCTTC
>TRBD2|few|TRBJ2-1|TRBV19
CAISGLAGGDEQFF
TGTGCCATCTCGGGACTAGCGGGAGGGGATGAGCAGTTCTTC
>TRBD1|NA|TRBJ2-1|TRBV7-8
CASSLRIPGQGANEQFF
TGTGCCAGCAGCCTACGAATCCCGGGACAGGGGGCGAATGAGCAGTTCTTC
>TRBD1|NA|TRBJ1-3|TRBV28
CASSSAGQGSAGNTIYF
TGTGCCAGCAGTTCCGCCGGACAGGGGTCTGCCGGAAACACCATATATTTT
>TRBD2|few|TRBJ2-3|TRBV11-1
CASSLSSGILDTQYF
TGTGCCAGCAGCTTATCTAGCGGGATTCTAGATACGCAGTATTTT
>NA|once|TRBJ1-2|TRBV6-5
CASSSDRTYGYTF
TGTGCCAGCAGCTCCGACAGAACATATGGCTACACCTTC
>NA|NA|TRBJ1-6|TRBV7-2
CASRLYNSPLHF
TGTGCCAGCAGACTGTATAATTCACCCCTCCACTTT
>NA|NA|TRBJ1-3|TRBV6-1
CASSEKGLGNTIYF
TGTGCCAGCAGTGAAAAGGGGCTTGGAAACACCATATATTTT
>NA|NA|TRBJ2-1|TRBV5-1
CASSSTSTDNEQFF
TGCGCCAGCAGCTCTACTTCGACAGACAATGAGCAGTTCTTC
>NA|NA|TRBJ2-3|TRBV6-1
CASSESGWGTQYF
TGTGCCAGCAGTGAATCGGGGTGGGGTACGCAGTATTTT
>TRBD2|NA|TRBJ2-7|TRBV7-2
CASSLAEVTQGGGYEQYF
TGTGCCAGCAGCTTAGCTGAGGTGACCCAGGGCGGGGGTTACGAGCAGTACTTC
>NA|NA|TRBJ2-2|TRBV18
CASSRRGAATGELFF
TGTGCCAGCTCCCGCCGGGGGGCGGCGACCGGGGAGCTGTTTTTT
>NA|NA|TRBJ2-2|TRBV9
CASRKTGSNTGELFF
TGTGCCAGCAGGAAGACAGGCTCAAACACCGGGGAGCTGTTTTTT
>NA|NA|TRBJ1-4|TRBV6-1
CASSDSQTGREKLFF
TGTGCCAGCAGTGATTCACAAACAGGGCGCGAAAAACTGTTTTTT
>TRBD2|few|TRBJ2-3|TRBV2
CASTGGLAGTDTQYF
TGTGCCAGCACCGGGGGACTAGCGGGCACAGATACGCAGTATTTT
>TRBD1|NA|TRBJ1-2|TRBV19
CASSPDLTGTVYGYTF
TGTGCCAGTAGTCCTGACCTAACCGGGACAGTCTATGGCTACACCTTC
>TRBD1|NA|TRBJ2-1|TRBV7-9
CASSNRDRGHEQFF
TGTGCCAGCAGCAACCGGGACAGGGGCCATGAGCAGTTCTTC
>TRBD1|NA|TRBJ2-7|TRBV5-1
CASSLFRRQGNEQYF
TGCGCCAGCAGCTTGTTCCGACGACAGGGGAACGAGCAGTACTTC
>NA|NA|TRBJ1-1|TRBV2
CASNQGTMNTEAFF
TGTGCCAGCAATCAGGGGACGATGAACACTGAAGCTTTCTTT
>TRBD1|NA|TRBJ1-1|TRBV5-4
CASSLRTGNTEAFF
TGTGCCAGCAGCCTCCGGACAGGAAACACTGAAGCTTTCTTT
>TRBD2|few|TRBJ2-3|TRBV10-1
CASSAGGRTDTQYF
TGCGCCAGCAGTGCGGGGGGAAGGACAGATACGCAGTATTTT
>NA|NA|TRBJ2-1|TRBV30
CAGFGESSYNEQFF
TGTGCTGGATTCGGGGAGAGCTCCTACAATGAGCAGTTCTTC
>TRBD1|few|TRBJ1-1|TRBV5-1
CASSVQGANTEAFF
TGCGCCAGCAGCGTACAGGGGGCTAACACTGAAGCTTTCTTT
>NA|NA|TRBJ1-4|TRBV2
CASRRVHNEKLFF
TGTGCCAGCAGGAGGGTCCATAATGAAAAACTGTTTTTT
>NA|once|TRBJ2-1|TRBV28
CASTQSRAIKTGLVSYNEQFF
TGTGCCAGCACCCAGAGCAGGGCGATCAAGACCGGGTTGGTCTCCTACAATGAGCAGTTCTTC
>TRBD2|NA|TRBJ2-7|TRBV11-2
CASSFDGGRAGSEQYF
TGTGCCAGCAGCTTCGACGGCGGGAGGGCCGGTTCCGAGCAGTACTTC